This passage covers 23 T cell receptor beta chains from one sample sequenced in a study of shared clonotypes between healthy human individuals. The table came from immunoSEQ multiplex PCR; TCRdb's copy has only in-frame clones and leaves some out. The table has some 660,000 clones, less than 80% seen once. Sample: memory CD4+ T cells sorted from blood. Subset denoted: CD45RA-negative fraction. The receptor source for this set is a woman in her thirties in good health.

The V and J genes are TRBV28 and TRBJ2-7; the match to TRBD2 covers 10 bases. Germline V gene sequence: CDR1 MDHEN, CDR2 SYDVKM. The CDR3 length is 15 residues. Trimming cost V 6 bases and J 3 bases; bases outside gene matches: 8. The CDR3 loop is CASSRPGTSDYEQYF. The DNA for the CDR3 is TGTGCCAGCAGCCGACCCGGGACTAGCGACTACGAGCAGTACTTC.

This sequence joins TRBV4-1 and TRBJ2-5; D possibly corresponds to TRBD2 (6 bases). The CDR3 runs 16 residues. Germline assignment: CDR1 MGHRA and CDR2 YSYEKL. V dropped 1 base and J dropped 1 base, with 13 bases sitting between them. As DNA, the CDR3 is TGCGCCAGCAGCCAAGGGGCTAAGCGGGTCCAAGAGACCCAGTACTTC. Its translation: CASSQGAKRVQETQYF.

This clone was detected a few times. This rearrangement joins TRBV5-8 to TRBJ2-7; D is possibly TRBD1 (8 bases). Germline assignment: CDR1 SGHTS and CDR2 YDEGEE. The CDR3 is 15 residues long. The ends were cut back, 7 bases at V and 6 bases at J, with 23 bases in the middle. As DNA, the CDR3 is TGTGCCAGCGGTTGGAGAAGACAGGGGAGGGGCGAGCAGTACTTC. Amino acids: CASGWRRQGRGEQYF.

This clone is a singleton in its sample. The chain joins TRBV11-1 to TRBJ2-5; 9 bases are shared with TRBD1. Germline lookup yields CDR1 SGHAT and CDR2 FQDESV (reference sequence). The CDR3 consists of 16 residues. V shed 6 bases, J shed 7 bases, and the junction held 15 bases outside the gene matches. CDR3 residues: CASSPKGRTGEVTQYF. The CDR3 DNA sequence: TGTGCCAGCAGTCCAAAGGGGAGGACAGGGGAGGTGACCCAGTACTTC.

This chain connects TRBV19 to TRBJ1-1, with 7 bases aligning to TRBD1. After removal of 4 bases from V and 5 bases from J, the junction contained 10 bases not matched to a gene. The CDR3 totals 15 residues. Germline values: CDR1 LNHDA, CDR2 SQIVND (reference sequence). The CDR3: CASSTGQLTRTEAFF. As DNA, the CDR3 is TGTGCCAGTAGTACGGGACAGCTGACGAGGACTGAAGCTTTCTTT. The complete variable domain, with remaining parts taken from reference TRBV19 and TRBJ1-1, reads DGGITQSPKYLFRKEGQNVTLSCEQNLNHDAMYWYRQDPGQGLRLIYYSQIVNDFQKGDIAEGYSVSREKKESFPLTVTSAQKNPTAFYLCASSTGQLTRTEAFFGQGTRLTVV.

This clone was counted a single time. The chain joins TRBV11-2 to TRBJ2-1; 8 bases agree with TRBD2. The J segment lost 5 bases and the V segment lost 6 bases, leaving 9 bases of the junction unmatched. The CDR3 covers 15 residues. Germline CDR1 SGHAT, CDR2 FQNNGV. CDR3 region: CASRKPGLVNNEQFF. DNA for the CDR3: TGTGCCAGCAGGAAACCGGGACTAGTGAACAATGAGCAGTTCTTC.

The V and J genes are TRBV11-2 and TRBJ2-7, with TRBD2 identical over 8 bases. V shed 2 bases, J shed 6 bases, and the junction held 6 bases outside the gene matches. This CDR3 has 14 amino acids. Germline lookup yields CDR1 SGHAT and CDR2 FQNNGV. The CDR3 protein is CASSLNSGEGEQYF. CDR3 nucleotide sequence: TGTGCCAGCAGCTTAAATAGCGGGGAGGGCGAGCAGTACTTC.

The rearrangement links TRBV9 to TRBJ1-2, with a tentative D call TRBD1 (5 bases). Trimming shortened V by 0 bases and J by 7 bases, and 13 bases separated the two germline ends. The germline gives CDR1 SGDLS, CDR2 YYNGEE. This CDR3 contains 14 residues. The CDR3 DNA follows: TGTGCCAGCAGCGTAGTGGGGGGAGACGGTGGCTACACCTTC. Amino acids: CASSVVGGDGGYTF.

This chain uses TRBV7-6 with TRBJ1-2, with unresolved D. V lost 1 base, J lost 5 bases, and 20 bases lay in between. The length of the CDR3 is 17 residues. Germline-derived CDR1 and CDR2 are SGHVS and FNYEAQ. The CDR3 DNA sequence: TGTGCCAGCAGCTTAGTGTGCCAAGAAAAAACGACTTATGGCTACACCTTC. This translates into CASSLVCQEKTTYGYTF.

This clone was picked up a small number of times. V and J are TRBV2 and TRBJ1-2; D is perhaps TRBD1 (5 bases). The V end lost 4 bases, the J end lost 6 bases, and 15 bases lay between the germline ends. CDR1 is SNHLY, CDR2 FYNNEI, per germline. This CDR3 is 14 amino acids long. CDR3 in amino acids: CASSVLAGEDGYTF. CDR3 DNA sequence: TGTGCCAGCAGTGTTTTGGCGGGGGAGGATGGCTACACCTTC.

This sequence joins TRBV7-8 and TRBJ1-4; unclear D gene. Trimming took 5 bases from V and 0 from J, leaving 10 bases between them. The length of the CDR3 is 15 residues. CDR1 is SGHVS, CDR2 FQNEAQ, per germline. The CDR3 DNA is TGTGCCAGCAGCGAGAGGGAGGCAACTAATGAAAAACTGTTTTTT. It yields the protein CASSEREATNEKLFF.

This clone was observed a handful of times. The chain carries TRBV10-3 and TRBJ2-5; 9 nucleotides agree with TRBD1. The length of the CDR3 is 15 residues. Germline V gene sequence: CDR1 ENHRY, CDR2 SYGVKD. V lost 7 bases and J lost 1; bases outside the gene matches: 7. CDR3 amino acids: CAIKGDRAFQETQYF. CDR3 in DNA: TGTGCCATCAAGGGGGACAGGGCTTTCCAAGAGACCCAGTACTTC.

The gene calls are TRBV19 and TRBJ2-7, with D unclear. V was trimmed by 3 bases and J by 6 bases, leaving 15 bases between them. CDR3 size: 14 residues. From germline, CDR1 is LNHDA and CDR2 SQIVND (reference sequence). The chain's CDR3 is CASSMGRPALEQYF. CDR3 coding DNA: TGTGCCAGTAGTATGGGCAGGCCTGCCCTCGAGCAGTACTTC.

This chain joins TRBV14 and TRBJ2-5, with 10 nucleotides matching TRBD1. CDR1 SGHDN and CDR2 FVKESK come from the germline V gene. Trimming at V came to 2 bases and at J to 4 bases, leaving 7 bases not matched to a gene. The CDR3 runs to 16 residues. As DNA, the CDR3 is TGTGCCAGCAGCCAATTGACGACAGGGGGCCTAGAGACCCAGTACTTC. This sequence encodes CASSQLTTGGLETQYF.

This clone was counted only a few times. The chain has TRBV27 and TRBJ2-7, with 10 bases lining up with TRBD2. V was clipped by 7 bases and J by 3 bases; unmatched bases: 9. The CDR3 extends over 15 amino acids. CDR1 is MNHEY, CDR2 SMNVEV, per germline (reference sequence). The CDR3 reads CASTSLAGGGYEQYF. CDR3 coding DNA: TGTGCCAGCACTTCATTAGCGGGAGGAGGCTACGAGCAGTACTTC.

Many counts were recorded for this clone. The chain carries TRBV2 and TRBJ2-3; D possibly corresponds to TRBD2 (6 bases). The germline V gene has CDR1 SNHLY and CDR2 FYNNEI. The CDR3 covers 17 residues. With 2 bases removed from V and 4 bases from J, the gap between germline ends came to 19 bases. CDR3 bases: TGTGCCAGCAGTGAACCGTCGGGAGTAATTGGGGCAGATACGCAGTATTTT. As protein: CASSEPSGVIGADTQYF.

Here the CDR3 DNA reads TGTGCCAGCAGCTTGGGACAGGTAGGGGAGCAGTACTTC. This sequence encodes CASSLGQVGEQYF. This chain uses TRBV7-9 with TRBJ2-7, with TRBD1 matching 8 bases. The V gene end was trimmed by 3 bases and the J gene end by 7 bases; junction bases not matched to a gene: 5. CDR1 and CDR2 from the germline V gene are SEHNR and FQNEAQ (reference sequence). The CDR3 has 13 amino acids.

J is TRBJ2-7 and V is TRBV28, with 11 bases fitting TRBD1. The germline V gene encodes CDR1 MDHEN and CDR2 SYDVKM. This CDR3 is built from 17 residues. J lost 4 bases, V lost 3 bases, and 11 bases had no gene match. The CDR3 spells CASSFEGQGVTRYEQYF. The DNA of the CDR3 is TGTGCCAGCAGTTTTGAGGGACAGGGGGTTACGCGTTACGAGCAGTACTTC.

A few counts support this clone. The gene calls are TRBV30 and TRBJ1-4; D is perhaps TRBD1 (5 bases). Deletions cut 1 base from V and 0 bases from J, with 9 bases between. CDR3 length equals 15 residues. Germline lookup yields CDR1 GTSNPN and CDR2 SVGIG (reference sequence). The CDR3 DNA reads TGTGCCTGGAGTGGGCTAGGGGCAACTAATGAAAAACTGTTTTTT. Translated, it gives CAWSGLGATNEKLFF.

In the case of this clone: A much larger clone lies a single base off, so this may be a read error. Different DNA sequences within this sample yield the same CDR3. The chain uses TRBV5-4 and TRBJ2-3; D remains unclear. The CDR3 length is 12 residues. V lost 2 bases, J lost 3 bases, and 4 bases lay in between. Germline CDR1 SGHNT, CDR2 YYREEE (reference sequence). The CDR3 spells CASSLATDTQYF. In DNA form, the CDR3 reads TGTGCCAGCAGCTTAGCGACAGATACGCAGTATTTT.

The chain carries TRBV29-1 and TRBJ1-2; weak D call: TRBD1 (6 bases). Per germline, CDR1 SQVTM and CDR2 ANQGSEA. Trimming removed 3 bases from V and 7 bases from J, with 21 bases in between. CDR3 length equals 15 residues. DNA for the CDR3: TGCAGCGTTGAGGCTGAACAGGGCCAGCTTGGTGGCTACACCTTC. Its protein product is CSVEAEQGQLGGYTF.

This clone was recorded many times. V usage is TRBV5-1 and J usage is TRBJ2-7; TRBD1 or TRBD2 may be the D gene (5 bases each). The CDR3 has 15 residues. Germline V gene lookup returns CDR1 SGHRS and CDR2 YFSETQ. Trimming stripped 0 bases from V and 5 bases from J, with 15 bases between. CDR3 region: CASSLGGLDRHEQYF. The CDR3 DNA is TGCGCCAGCAGCTTGGGGGGGTTGGACCGACACGAGCAGTACTTC.

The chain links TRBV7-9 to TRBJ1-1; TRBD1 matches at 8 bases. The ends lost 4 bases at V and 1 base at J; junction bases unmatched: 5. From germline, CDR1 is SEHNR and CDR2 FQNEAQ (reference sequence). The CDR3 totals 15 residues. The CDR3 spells CASSSTGAANTEAFF. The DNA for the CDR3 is TGTGCCAGCAGCTCGACAGGGGCTGCGAACACTGAAGCTTTCTTT.